This T cell receptor (beta chain) emerged from a study of monozygotic twins with inflammatory bowel disease (dated by TCRdb to the late 2010s). For context, the study as a whole: A total of 28 monozygotic twin pairs were included in the full study, comprising nine German pairs (four IBD-concordant, five IBD-discordant) and 19 IBD-discordant Danish pairs. Within discordant pairs, disease-associated traits were sought mainly by comparing IBD patients with their genetically identical healthy co-twins. Each individual had, on average, about 151 000 unique TCRalpha sequences and 181 000 unique TCRbeta sequences available for analysis. The investigation overall reported the following: Repertoire similarity did not differ between concordant and discordant twins, which could be due to limited statistical power. Distinction between different T cell subtypes could not be achieved in the analysis. Compared with healthy twins, IBD patients had fewer clonotypes in common with other individuals, a difference most pronounced in patients showing signs of disease activity. No single strong signal or clonotype linked to IBD turned up in the results, so the idea that one exists was not supported. Measured by the inverse Simpson index, TCRbeta repertoire diversity was lower in IBD patients than in their healthy co-twins. Background noise and inter-individual variability may have been introduced into the repertoires by the differing immunosuppressive treatments among patients.

The CDR3 runs 16 amino acids, cysteine and phenylalanine included. No DNA is given. CDR1 and CDR2 are drawn from the germline V gene: SGHRS, YFSETQ. From each donor, an approximately 2.5 ml peripheral blood sample was drawn into PAXgene tubes and stored at -80 degrees C. Total RNA was isolated from whole blood with the PAXgene blood miRNA kit on an automated QIAcube, without T cell sorting. Peripheral blood from monozygotic twin pairs, either concordant or discordant for inflammatory bowel disease, underwent deep TCRalpha and TCRbeta repertoire profiling that used unique molecular barcoding. For every twin pair, smoking habits were documented, and each individual was categorised as a current, former or never smoker. Library prep was done by 5' RACE. Each TCR library was prepared from roughly 3,800 ng of total RNA. For each sample, cDNA was synthesized in eight separate reactions using SMARTScribe reverse transcriptase. During cDNA synthesis, unique molecular identifiers containing a 6-nucleotide sample barcode were introduced by template switching. Two nested PCRs of approximately 16 and 10 cycles amplified the TCRalpha and TCRbeta cDNA, and bead purification followed each PCR. Before amplification, the cDNA was both treated with uracil DNA-glycosylase and purified with the QIAquick PCR purification kit. The second PCR added Illumina TruSeq-compatible adapters along with sample-specific barcodes. Library quality and concentration were assessed using TapeStation and Qubit, and about 5 ng of each library was pooled. Sequencing of pooled libraries was carried out on an Illumina HiSeq2500 single-index Rapid Run using 2 x 100 bp reads and custom sequencing primers. In the paper's pipeline: PCR and sequencing errors were corrected by UMI-based consensus assembly using MiGEC version 1.2.6. MiXCR version 2.1.1 handled V(D)J alignment, clonotype assembly and CDR3 extraction. Normalisation of gene usage, clonotype sharing and MAIT/NKT TCR abundance was achieved by analysing the top 1000, 10 000 and 20 000 clonotypes per sample. After downsampling to 27 000 UMIs, diversity was calculated as the inverse Simpson index using the vegan R package. Paired Mann-Whitney U tests were applied to discordant twin pairs, and Benjamini-Hochberg correction was used for multiple testing. Following TCRdb reprocessing, every CDR3 protein sequence forms one entry, and DNA is not provided. The V and J calls follow TCRdb's processing rather than the paper's. The sample's own table lists 300,000 to 400,000 distinct CDR3 sequences. The ten largest clones take up roughly 2% of the sample.

On this clonotype: Its target antigen remains unknown.

The V and J segments used are TRBV5-1 and TRBJ2-7; as DNA is missing, the TRBD1 call by TCRdb cannot be tested. The specimen sequenced was blood. This clonotype was sampled from a human donor with ulcerative colitis or Crohn's disease, or a healthy co-twin of an affected twin (not recorded which). The CDR3 protein: CASSQSNTGLSYEQYF.